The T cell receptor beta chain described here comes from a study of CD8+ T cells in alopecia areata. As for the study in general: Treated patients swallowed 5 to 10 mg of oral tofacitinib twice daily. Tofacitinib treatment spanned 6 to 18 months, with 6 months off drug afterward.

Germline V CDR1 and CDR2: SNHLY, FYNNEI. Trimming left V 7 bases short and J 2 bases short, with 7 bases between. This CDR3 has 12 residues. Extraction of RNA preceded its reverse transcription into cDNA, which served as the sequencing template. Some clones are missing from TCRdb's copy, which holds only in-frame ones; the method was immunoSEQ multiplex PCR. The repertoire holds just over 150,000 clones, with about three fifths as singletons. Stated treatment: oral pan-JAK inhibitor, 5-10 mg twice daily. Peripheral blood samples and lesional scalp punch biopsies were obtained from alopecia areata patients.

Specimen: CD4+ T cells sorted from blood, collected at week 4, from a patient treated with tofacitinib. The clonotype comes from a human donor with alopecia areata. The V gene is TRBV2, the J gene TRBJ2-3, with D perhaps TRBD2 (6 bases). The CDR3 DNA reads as TGTGCCAGCATGCGGGACACAGATACGCAGTATTTT. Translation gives CASMRDTDTQYF. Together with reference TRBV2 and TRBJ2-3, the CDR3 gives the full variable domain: EPEVTQTPSHQVTQMGQEVILRCVPISNHLYFYWYRQILGQKVEFLVSFYNNEISEKSEIFDDQFSVERPDGSNFTLKIRSTKLEDSAMYFCASMRDTDTQYFGPGTRLTVL.